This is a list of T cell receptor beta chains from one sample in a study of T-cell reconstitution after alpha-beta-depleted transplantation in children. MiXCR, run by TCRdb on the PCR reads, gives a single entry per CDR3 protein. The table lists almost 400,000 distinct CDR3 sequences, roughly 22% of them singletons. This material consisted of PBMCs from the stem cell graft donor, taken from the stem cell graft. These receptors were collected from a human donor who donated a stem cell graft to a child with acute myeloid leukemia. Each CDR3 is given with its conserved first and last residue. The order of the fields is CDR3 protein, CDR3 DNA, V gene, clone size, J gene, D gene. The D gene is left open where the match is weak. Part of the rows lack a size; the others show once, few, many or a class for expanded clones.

CSARDALSYEQYF,TGCAGTGCTAGAGACGCATTATCCTACGAGCAGTACTTC,TRBV20-1,.,TRBJ2-7,.
CASSSPSAGLAGDTQYF,TGTGCCAGCAGCTCCCCCAGCGCGGGACTAGCGGGAGATACGCAGTATTTT,TRBV7-9,many,TRBJ2-3,TRBD2
CASSLKREQFF,TGTGCCAGCAGTTTGAAGAGGGAGCAGTTCTTC,TRBV12-3/TRBV12-4,few,TRBJ2-1,.
CASSLAYEYEQYF,TGTGCCAGCAGCTTAGCTTATGAATACGAGCAGTACTTC,TRBV7-2,few,TRBJ2-7,.
CALEVGELFF,TGTGCCTTAGAGGTGGGGGAGCTGTTTTTT,TRBV30,.,TRBJ2-2,.
CAISEASYEQFF,TGTGCCATCAGTGAAGCTAGTTATGAGCAGTTCTTC,TRBV10-3,.,TRBJ2-1,.
CASSLDGVNEQYF,TGTGCCAGCAGCTTAGATGGGGTAAACGAGCAGTACTTC,TRBV7-3,.,TRBJ2-7,.
CASSWGTSGPYEQYF,TGTGCCAGCAGCTGGGGCACTAGCGGCCCCTACGAGCAGTACTTC,TRBV7-2,.,TRBJ2-7,TRBD2
CASSYSSNAATGRRQPQHF,TGTGCCAGCAGTTACTCGTCAAACGCCGCAACAGGGAGGAGGCAGCCCCAGCATTTT,TRBV6-5,.,TRBJ1-5,.
CATSRPRDEQYF,TGTGCCACCAGCAGACCGAGGGACGAGCAGTACTTC,TRBV15,few,TRBJ2-7,.
CSVDTGSSGNTIYF,TGCAGCGTAGATACAGGGAGCTCTGGAAACACCATATATTTT,TRBV29-1,.,TRBJ1-3,.
CSVEEGTGSSF,TGCAGCGTTGAAGAAGGGACGGGGTCTTCTTTC,TRBV29-1,few,TRBJ2-1,.
CASSGNVSHQETQYF,TGTGCCAGCAGTGGAAACGTTTCCCACCAAGAGACCCAGTACTTC,TRBV25-1,.,TRBJ2-5,.
CASRDWTGNTEAFF,TGTGCCAGCAGGGATTGGACGGGGAACACTGAAGCTTTCTTT,TRBV12-3/TRBV12-4,many,TRBJ1-1,.
CASSGEGSYEQYF,TGTGCCAGCAGCGGAGAGGGGTCCTACGAGCAGTACTTC,TRBV9,few,TRBJ2-7,.
CASSFFFVGLAEEQETQYF,TGTGCCAGCAGCTTTTTCTTCGTGGGACTAGCGGAGGAACAAGAGACCCAGTACTTC,TRBV5-6,.,TRBJ2-5,TRBD2
CSANYPGQTNTGELFF,TGCAGTGCTAATTATCCGGGACAAACGAACACCGGGGAGCTGTTTTTT,TRBV20-1,.,TRBJ2-2,.
CASSWGPGLLNTGELFF,TGTGCCAGCAGCTGGGGACCGGGACTCCTTAACACCGGGGAGCTGTTTTTT,TRBV5-6,.,TRBJ2-2,.
CASSLSSAGEQFF,TGTGCCAGCAGTTTAAGTAGTGCGGGGGAGCAGTTCTTC,TRBV12-3/TRBV12-4,.,TRBJ2-1,.
CASSLGQGSYEQYF,TGTGCCAGCAGTTTAGGACAGGGATCCTACGAGCAGTACTTC,TRBV5-1,many,TRBJ2-7,TRBD1
CASLSINGQGSYEQYF,TGTGCCAGCCTATCCATAAACGGACAGGGAAGCTACGAGCAGTACTTC,TRBV27,.,TRBJ2-7,TRBD1
CSVTWTSGTKGAGELFF,TGCAGCGTGACTTGGACTAGCGGGACGAAGGGGGCCGGGGAGCTGTTTTTT,TRBV29-1,.,TRBJ2-2,TRBD2
CASSLQAGVVKTEAFF,TGTGCCAGCAGCTTACAGGCAGGGGTAGTAAAAACTGAAGCTTTCTTT,TRBV7-2,few,TRBJ1-1,.
CASNSQFGGMREQYF,TGTGCCAGCAACTCCCAGTTTGGGGGAATGAGAGAGCAGTACTTC,TRBV5-5,many,TRBJ2-7,.
CSGSGIGNTEAFF,TGCAGCGGATCAGGGATTGGGAACACTGAAGCTTTCTTT,TRBV29-1,.,TRBJ1-1,.
CASSQDRTSARDTQYF,TGTGCCAGCAGCCAAGATAGAACTAGCGCTAGAGATACGCAGTATTTT,TRBV4-2,.,TRBJ2-3,TRBD2
CASSQRTGPNQPQHF,TGTGCCAGCAGCCAAAGGACAGGGCCGAATCAGCCCCAGCATTTT,TRBV3-1,.,TRBJ1-5,TRBD1
CASSIKRDRGNEQFF,TGTGCCAGCAGCATTAAGCGGGACAGGGGTAATGAGCAGTTCTTC,TRBV28,many,TRBJ2-1,TRBD1
CSVATRGATGELFF,TGCAGCGTTGCCACTCGGGGCGCTACCGGGGAGCTGTTTTTT,TRBV29-1,many,TRBJ2-2,.
CASSHGTSGYEQYF,TGCGCCAGCAGCCACGGTACTAGCGGATACGAGCAGTACTTC,TRBV4-1,few,TRBJ2-7,TRBD2
CASSSGLAAGSYF,TGTGCCAGCAGCTCGGGACTAGCAGCAGGGTCGTACTTC,TRBV7-2,.,TRBJ2-7,TRBD2
CASSRGEPYEQYF,TGTGCCAGCAGTAGGGGTGAACCCTACGAGCAGTACTTC,TRBV12-3/TRBV12-4,many,TRBJ2-7,.
CAISGGTVSDTQYF,TGTGCCATCAGTGGCGGTACGGTTTCAGATACGCAGTATTTT,TRBV10-3,.,TRBJ2-3,.
CSARPGTTNSYEQYF,TGCAGCGCAAGACCCGGGACAACAAACTCCTACGAGCAGTACTTC,TRBV29-1,.,TRBJ2-7,.
CSVEGLADAIYQETQYF,TGCAGCGTTGAGGGTCTAGCGGACGCCATTTATCAAGAGACCCAGTACTTC,TRBV29-1,many,TRBJ2-5,TRBD2
CASSAYNNEQFF,TGCGCCAGCAGCGCGTATAACAATGAGCAGTTCTTC,TRBV5-1,many,TRBJ2-1,.
CASSIAGVLYNEQFF,TGCGCCAGCAGCATAGCGGGAGTACTCTACAATGAGCAGTTCTTC,TRBV5-1,.,TRBJ2-1,TRBD2
CASSLWDLYEQYF,TGTGCCAGCAGTTTGTGGGACCTCTACGAGCAGTACTTC,TRBV12-3/TRBV12-4,few,TRBJ2-7,.
CASSSYRGGLAGMSSYEQYF,TGTGCCAGCAGCTCTTACAGGGGAGGACTAGCGGGGATGAGCTCCTACGAGCAGTACTTC,TRBV11-3,.,TRBJ2-7,TRBD2
CSARDSVTEAFF,TGCAGTGCTAGGGATTCGGTCACTGAAGCTTTCTTT,TRBV20-1,many,TRBJ1-1,.
CASSPSATGFYEQYF,TGTGCCAGCAGCCCCTCCGCGACAGGCTTCTACGAGCAGTACTTC,TRBV9,.,TRBJ2-7,.
CASSLMPSGEQFF,TGTGCCAGCAGCTTAATGCCGTCCGGCGAGCAGTTCTTC,TRBV7-3,.,TRBJ2-1,.
CASSPGGPGETQYF,TGTGCCAGCAGCCCCGGAGGGCCAGGAGAGACCCAGTACTTC,TRBV6-2/TRBV6-3,once,TRBJ2-5,.
CASSPRSRVGPTYNEQFF,TGTGCCAGCAGCCCCCGAAGCCGAGTAGGACCGACTTACAATGAGCAGTTCTTC,TRBV4-2,.,TRBJ2-1,.
CSGLAVNTGELFF,TGCAGTGGTCTAGCGGTTAACACCGGGGAGCTGTTTTTT,TRBV20-1,.,TRBJ2-2,TRBD2
CASSLTGLYYEQYF,TGCGCCAGCAGCTTGACGGGACTCTACTACGAGCAGTACTTC,TRBV5-1,few,TRBJ2-7,.
CASSRRTSGKGPGNEQFF,TGCGCCAGCAGCCGCCGGACTAGCGGGAAAGGCCCTGGGAATGAGCAGTTCTTC,TRBV4-3,.,TRBJ2-1,TRBD2
CSARRDRQDTYEQYF,TGCAGTGCTAGAAGGGATAGGCAGGATACCTACGAGCAGTACTTC,TRBV20-1,many,TRBJ2-7,.
CASSFGQVNSGNTIYF,TGTGCCAGCAGTTTCGGACAGGTCAACTCTGGAAACACCATATATTTT,TRBV12-3/TRBV12-4,few,TRBJ1-3,TRBD1